This TCR beta chain was obtained from a study of blood T cell repertoires in COVID-19. V was clipped by 2 bases and J by 4 bases; unmatched bases: 4. From germline, CDR1 is SGHNT and CDR2 YYREEE (reference sequence). This CDR3 contains 14 residues. This clone was found once. The assay was immunoSEQ multiplex PCR, and TCRdb's table has in-frame clones only and misses some. The table records approximately 92,000 clones, about 80% of them present only once. The specimen sequenced was peripheral blood. The clonotype was recovered from a man older than 75 with acute or convalescent COVID-19. The chain links TRBV5-4 to TRBJ1-1; 8 bases are a match to TRBD1. The CDR3 here is CASSFDRGATEAFF. In DNA form, the CDR3 reads TGTGCCAGCAGCTTTGACAGGGGAGCCACTGAAGCTTTCTTT.